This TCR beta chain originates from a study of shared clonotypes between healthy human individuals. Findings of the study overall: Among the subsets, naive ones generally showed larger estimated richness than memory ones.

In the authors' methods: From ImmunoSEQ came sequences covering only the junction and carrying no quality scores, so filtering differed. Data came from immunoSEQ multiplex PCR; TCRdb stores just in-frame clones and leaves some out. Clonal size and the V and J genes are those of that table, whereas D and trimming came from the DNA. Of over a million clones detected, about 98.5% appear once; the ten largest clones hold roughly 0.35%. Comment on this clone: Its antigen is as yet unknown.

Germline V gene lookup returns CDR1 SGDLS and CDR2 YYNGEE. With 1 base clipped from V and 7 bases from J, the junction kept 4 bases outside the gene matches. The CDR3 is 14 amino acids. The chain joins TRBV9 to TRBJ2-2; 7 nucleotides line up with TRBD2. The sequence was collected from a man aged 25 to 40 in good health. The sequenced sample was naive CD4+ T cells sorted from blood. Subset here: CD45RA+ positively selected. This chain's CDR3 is CASSVTSEGGELFF. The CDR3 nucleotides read TGTGCCAGCAGCGTAACTAGCGAAGGCGGGGAGCTGTTTTTT.